The following is a TCR beta chain sequence with its context. Its antigen is as yet unknown. The data originate from a study of OX40 agonist ivuxolimab in advanced cancers. For the study at large: Every patient in dose escalation had hepatocellular carcinoma, melanoma, renal cell or head and neck cancer. With a range of roughly 20 to 85, age averaged approximately 60 years, and around 80% were male. Study-level results: By week 6 at 0.1 to 3.0 mg/kg, blood CD4+ and CD8+ T cells had expanded clonally.

Here immunoSEQ multiplex PCR was the method, and the copy in TCRdb shows in-frame clones only, minus some. The sample carries around 120,000 clones, more than 80% recorded once. This specimen consisted of CD4+ or CD8+ T cells sorted from blood, obtained in a trial of the OX40 agonist ivuxolimab. This receptor was taken from an adult with an advanced solid tumor such as melanoma, head and neck, liver or kidney cancer.

CDR3 residues: CASSPQTSGGTNTQYF. CDR3 nucleotide sequence: TGTGCCAGCAGTCCACAGACTAGCGGGGGCACGAATACGCAGTATTTT. V gene TRBV5-4 combines with J gene TRBJ2-3; 12 bases are shared with TRBD2. V lost 5 bases, J lost 7 bases, and 11 bases stayed unmatched. Germline CDR1 SGHNT, CDR2 YYREEE (reference sequence). The CDR3 extends over 16 amino acids. The whole variable domain, remainder taken from reference TRBV5-4 and TRBJ2-3, is ETGVTQSPTHLIKTRGQQVTLRCSSQSGHNTVSWYQQALGQGPQFIFQYYREEENGRGNFPPRFSGLQFPNYSSELNVNALELDDSALYLCASSPQTSGGTNTQYFGPGTRLTVL.